Below, 29 T cell receptor beta chains from the same sample are listed, as sequenced in a study of control samples from healthy donors and cancer patients. Method: immunoSEQ multiplex PCR; TCRdb's copy keeps in-frame clones and lacks some. Counted here are 78,000 or so clones, roughly 87% occurring once; the ten biggest clones make up approximately 3.6%. The sequenced material came from blood. These receptors were obtained from a woman between 50 and 59 years old in good health.

The chain uses TRBV21-1 and TRBJ2-7; the DNA was not used to check the table's D call, TRBD1. TRBV21-1 is a pseudogene segment. The CDR3 consists of 14 residues. The CDR3 is CASGDRDISYEQYF. CDR3 nucleotides: TGTGCCAGCGGGGACAGGGATATTTCCTACGAGCAGTACTTC.

The gene calls are TRBV2 and TRBJ1-3; TRBD1 might be the D (5 bases). Trimming stripped 5 bases from V and 4 bases from J, with 12 bases between. The length of the CDR3 is 14 residues. The germline V gene has CDR1 SNHLY and CDR2 FYNNEI. For the CDR3, the DNA is TGTGCCAGCAGTTCCAGGGTGGGGGGAAACACCATATATTTT. It translates to CASSSRVGGNTIYF.

The chain joins TRBV19 to TRBJ2-7, with D tentatively TRBD1 (5 bases). Germline V gene data show CDR1 as LNHDA and CDR2 as SQIVND (reference sequence). V lost 5 bases, J lost 2 bases, and 16 bases lay in between. There are 15 residues in the CDR3. CDR3 loop: CASSGELQDPYEQYF. The CDR3 nucleotides are TGTGCCAGTAGTGGCGAATTACAGGATCCCTACGAGCAGTACTTC.

The chain employs TRBV6-5 and TRBJ2-4, with TRBD1 matching over 7 bases. The length of the CDR3 is 13 residues. V lost 6 bases, J lost 5 bases, and 4 bases stayed unmatched. Germline V gene lookup returns CDR1 MNHEY and CDR2 SVGAGI. The CDR3 here is CASRQGQQNIQYF. In DNA, the CDR3 is TGTGCCAGCAGACAGGGGCAGCAAAACATTCAGTACTTC.

The chain joins TRBV30 to TRBJ2-2; 7 bases agree with TRBD1. V lost 4 bases to trimming and J lost 2 bases; unmatched junction nucleotides: 4. The CDR3 length is 14 residues. Germline V lookup: CDR1 GTSNPN, CDR2 SVGIG (reference sequence). CDR3 coding DNA: TGTGCCTGGAAGACAGGGTCCAACACCGGGGAGCTGTTTTTT. Translating it yields CAWKTGSNTGELFF.

The chain couples TRBV28 to TRBJ2-1; 12 bases fit TRBD2. The CDR3 loop spans 20 amino acids. Per germline, CDR1 MDHEN and CDR2 SYDVKM. J lost 1 base, V lost 6 bases, and 16 bases had no gene match. This CDR3 reads CASSAEPGLAGLTSYNEQFF. DNA of the CDR3: TGTGCCAGCAGCGCGGAGCCGGGACTAGCGGGCCTTACTTCCTACAATGAGCAGTTCTTC.

This clone was picked up one time. The rearrangement joins TRBV5-4 to TRBJ1-1; no reliable D call. The CDR3 is 14 amino acids. Germline CDR1 and CDR2: SGHNT and YYREEE (reference sequence). The ends were cut back, 4 bases at V and 1 base at J, with 11 bases in the middle. The CDR3 DNA reads as TGTGCCAGCAGCACCGGAGGAAGGAACACTGAAGCTTTCTTT. Residues: CASSTGGRNTEAFF.

V usage is TRBV18 and J usage is TRBJ2-3; TRBD2 agrees at 7 bases. Germline V lookup: CDR1 KGHSH, CDR2 LQKENI. The CDR3 has 13 residues. V was clipped by 5 bases and J by 6 bases; unmatched bases: 5. The CDR3, as DNA: TGTGCCAGCTCAGCGGGAGCGGGGGATACGCAGTATTTT. This gives the protein CASSAGAGDTQYF. Variable domain in full (rest from reference TRBV18 and TRBJ2-3): NAGVMQNPRHLVRRRGQEARLRCSPMKGHSHVYWYRQLPEEGLKFMVYLQKENIIDESGMPKERFSAEFPKEGPSILRIQQVVRGDSAAYFCASSAGAGDTQYFGPGTRLTVL.

On this clone: The junction differs from germline at one of its ends, possibly a read error. The rearrangement links TRBV19 to TRBJ2-3, with a tentative D call TRBD2 (6 bases). Germline lookup yields CDR1 LNHDA and CDR2 SQIVND (reference sequence). CDR3 size: 13 residues. The CDR3 protein is CASSISLFGSPFF. The CDR3 DNA reads TGTGCCAGTAGTATCTCACTATTCGGGAGCCCATTTTTT. The full variable domain, rest sourced from reference TRBV19 and TRBJ2-3, is DGGITQSPKYLFRKEGQNVTLSCEQNLNHDAMYWYRQDPGQGLRLIYYSQIVNDFQKGDIAEGYSVSREKKESFPLTVTSAQKNPTAFYLCASSISLFGSPFFGPGTRLTVL.

The V gene is TRBV27, the J gene TRBJ2-7; D remains unclear. Trimming cost V 8 bases and J 2 bases, with 4 bases left between them. Germline CDR1 MNHEY, CDR2 SMNVEV (reference sequence). There are 10 residues in the CDR3. CDR3 protein: CASGAYEQYF. Here the CDR3 DNA reads TGTGCCAGCGGGGCCTACGAGCAGTACTTC.

The chain has TRBV28 and TRBJ2-7; 7 positions agree with TRBD1. The CDR3 has 15 amino acids. V was pared by 4 bases and J by 0 bases, with 6 bases of the junction left unmatched. Germline V gene lookup returns CDR1 MDHEN and CDR2 SYDVKM. CDR3 amino acids: CASSSGWDSSYEQYF. CDR3 nucleotide sequence: TGTGCCAGCAGTTCTGGATGGGACAGCTCCTACGAGCAGTACTTC.

This chain links TRBV28 with TRBJ2-2; TRBD2 agrees at 9 bases. Trimming cost V 7 bases and J 8 bases; bases outside gene matches: 8. The CDR3 consists of 14 residues. Germline loops: CDR1 MDHEN, CDR2 SYDVKM. The CDR3 reads CASILGLAAGELFF. The CDR3 nucleotides are TGTGCCAGCATCCTGGGACTAGCTGCGGGGGAGCTGTTTTTT.

The V call is TRBV4-1, the J call TRBJ1-4, with a tentative D call TRBD1 (5 bases). Trimming took 3 bases from V and 8 from J, leaving 22 bases between them. Looked up from germline, CDR1 is MGHRA and CDR2 is YSYEKL. The CDR3 has 17 amino acids. The DNA of the CDR3 is TGCGCCAGCAGCCAGCGACTCATGGGGGGGGATTACGAAAAACTGTTTTTT. It specifies CASSQRLMGGDYEKLFF.

This clone was detected once. This chain uses TRBV11-2 with TRBJ2-7; D ambiguous. The CDR3 loop spans 12 amino acids. Trimming cost V 1 base and J 7 bases, with 8 bases left between them. CDR1 and CDR2 from the germline V gene are SGHAT and FQNNGV. CDR3 nucleotides: TGTGCCAGCAGCTTAGCGGACGTAGAGCAGTACTTC. Protein: CASSLADVEQYF.

The chain uses TRBV6-4 and TRBJ1-5; D is ambiguous. Looked up from germline, CDR1 is MRHNA and CDR2 is SNTAGT. V was cut by 8 bases and J by 1 base, with 12 bases left in between. The CDR3 covers 14 residues. The CDR3 sequence is CASCWPWSNQPQHF. CDR3 coding DNA: TGTGCCAGCTGCTGGCCCTGGAGCAATCAGCCCCAGCATTTT.

The J gene is TRBJ2-5, the V gene TRBV30; TRBD1 might be the D (6 bases). The CDR3 runs to 13 residues. Germline lookup yields CDR1 GTSNPN and CDR2 SVGIG (reference sequence). Trimming cost V 1 base and J 7 bases, with 13 bases left between them. The CDR3 loop reads CAWSAGTLGTQYF. CDR3 DNA: TGTGCCTGGAGTGCCGGGACATTGGGGACCCAGTACTTC.

The chain is built from TRBV21-1 and TRBJ1-2; TRBD1 was called by the table and not checked on the DNA. TRBV21-1 is flagged as a pseudogene. The CDR3 covers 16 residues. In DNA, the CDR3 is TGTGCCAGCAGCAAAAAGAGAAACAGGGCATTCTATGGCTACACCTTC. This gives the protein CASSKKRNRAFYGYTF.

The rearrangement uses TRBV19 and TRBJ2-3, with 9 bases fitting TRBD1. The CDR3 length is 14 residues. With V trimmed by 5 bases and J by 5 bases, 5 bases remained unmatched. Germline assignment: CDR1 LNHDA and CDR2 SQIVND (reference sequence). CDR3: CASSQGQGRDTQYF. Here the CDR3 DNA reads TGTGCCAGTAGTCAAGGACAGGGGAGAGATACGCAGTATTTT.

V is TRBV11-3 and J is TRBJ2-1; 7 bases match TRBD1. The CDR3 loop spans 15 amino acids. Losses at the gene ends were 2 bases for V and 8 bases for J; bases not matched to a gene: 9. The V gene's germline CDR1 is SGHNT and CDR2 YENEEA. CDR3 bases: TGTGCCAGCAGCTTAAGGGGGCGCCGATTCGATGAGCAGTTCTTC. This gives the protein CASSLRGRRFDEQFF.

The chain employs TRBV4-1 and TRBJ2-1; 8 positions agree with TRBD1. V trimming: 3 bases; J trimming: 2 bases; junction bases outside the gene matches: 6. The CDR3 is made up of 16 amino acids. Germline assignment: CDR1 MGHRA and CDR2 YSYEKL. CDR3 sequence reads: CASSHLGQGPYNEQFF. The CDR3, as DNA: TGCGCCAGCAGCCATCTCGGACAGGGCCCCTACAATGAGCAGTTCTTC.

The rearrangement joins TRBV2 to TRBJ2-5, with D perhaps given as TRBD1 or TRBD2 (5 bases each). V lost 8 bases, J lost 5 bases, and 18 bases lay in between. CDR1 is SNHLY and CDR2 is FYNNEI in the germline V gene. CDR3 length equals 14 residues. The CDR3 DNA follows: TGTGCCAGCGGCCGGGACCGGACCGTTGAGACCCAGTACTTC. Translated, it gives CASGRDRTVETQYF. Full variable domain (outside the CDR3, taken from reference TRBV2 and TRBJ2-5): EPEVTQTPSHQVTQMGQEVILRCVPISNHLYFYWYRQILGQKVEFLVSFYNNEISEKSEIFDDQFSVERPDGSNFTLKIRSTKLEDSAMYFCASGRDRTVETQYFGPGTRLLVL.

This clone was recorded once. The gene calls are TRBV3-1 (or the pseudogene TRBV3-2) and TRBJ2-1; TRBD2 aligns across 11 bases. There are 15 residues in the CDR3. Germline V gene lookup returns CDR1 LGHDT and CDR2 YNNKEL (reference sequence). Trimming removed 4 bases from V and 7 bases from J; junction bases left unmatched: 6. For the CDR3, the DNA is TGTGCCAGCAGCCCCTTGGTAGCGGGAGGGAATGAGCAGTTCTTC. As protein: CASSPLVAGGNEQFF.

The CDR3 loop is CASSQERRVDGNTIYF. Written as DNA, the CDR3 is TGCGCCAGCAGCCAAGAGCGCAGGGTGGATGGAAACACCATATATTTT. The genes are TRBV4-1 and TRBJ1-3, with D perhaps TRBD1 (5 bases). Germline V lookup: CDR1 MGHRA, CDR2 YSYEKL. The CDR3 sequence is 16 residues long. The ends were cut back, 0 bases at V and 3 bases at J, with 12 bases in the middle.

This chain connects TRBV28 to TRBJ1-5; D gene ambiguous. Germline values: CDR1 MDHEN, CDR2 SYDVKM. This CDR3 is built from 15 residues. The germline V and J ends were trimmed by 6 bases and 7 bases, with 19 bases remaining between them. The CDR3 DNA is TGTGCCAGCAGCTTTATGAGCGGGGTGCACCAGCCCCAGCATTTT. This codes for CASSFMSGVHQPQHF.

This chain joins TRBV7-2 and TRBJ2-1; 10 bases line up with TRBD2. Per germline, CDR1 SGHTA and CDR2 FQGNSA. The trim removed 1 base at V and 9 bases at J, leaving 6 bases unmatched. The CDR3 sequence is 15 residues long. DNA of the CDR3: TGTGCCAGCAGCTTAGTATCGCTAGCGGGAGTTGAGCAGTTCTTC. It codes for CASSLVSLAGVEQFF.

V and J are TRBV6-2 or TRBV6-3 and TRBJ1-5; 10 nucleotides line up with TRBD1. Germline lookup yields CDR1 MNHEY and CDR2 SVGEGT. CDR3 length: 18 residues. The junction had 13 bases not matched to a gene; V was cut back by 7 bases and J by 1 base. The CDR3 DNA reads as TGTGCCAGCACCCCCATAGACAGGGGGCTAAGAAGCAATCAGCCCCAGCATTTT. Encoded protein: CASTPIDRGLRSNQPQHF.

V gene TRBV6-5 combines with J gene TRBJ1-6; 8 bases line up with TRBD1. The V segment lost 8 bases and the J segment 2 bases; nucleotides outside the gene matches: 5. CDR1 is MNHEY and CDR2 is SVGAGI in the germline V gene. This CDR3 is built from 15 residues. In DNA form, the CDR3 reads TGTGCCAGCGGCGACAGGGGCCCCTATAATTCACCCCTCCACTTT. Protein sequence: CASGDRGPYNSPLHF.

The V and J genes are TRBV30 and TRBJ2-7; 13 bases match TRBD2. The CDR3 is made up of 17 amino acids. Germline values: CDR1 GTSNPN, CDR2 SVGIG (reference sequence). V dropped 0 bases and J dropped 2; count of bases not matched to a gene: 7. The CDR3 DNA reads as TGTGCCTGGAGTGTAGCTAGGACTAGCGGGAGCCCCTACGAGCAGTACTTC. As protein: CAWSVARTSGSPYEQYF.

Details on this clone: Distinct nucleotide sequences in the sample also encode this CDR3. The rearrangement joins TRBV5-1 to TRBJ2-1; tentative D call: TRBD2 (6 bases). CDR3 length: 14 residues. Trimming stripped 5 bases from V and 3 bases from J, with 12 bases between. Germline values: CDR1 SGHRS, CDR2 YFSETQ. The CDR3 coding sequence is TGCGCCAGCAGTTCCTCCGGGGGCTACAATGAGCAGTTCTTC. This translates into CASSSSGGYNEQFF.